The TCR beta chain under discussion was sequenced for a study of T cells after yellow fever vaccination. TCRdb re-analysed the 5' RACE reads in MiXCR, keeping a single row per CDR3 protein. The sample holds about 340,000 distinct CDR3 sequences, 8.5% to 9% seen once. Trimming shortened V by 5 bases and J by 10 bases, and 24 bases separated the two germline ends. The length of the CDR3 is 16 residues. The sequence was collected from a man aged 18 to 30 who received the YFV17D yellow fever vaccine. Source: PBMCs, taken on the day of the first yellow fever vaccination. V gene TRBV12-3 or TRBV12-4 combines with J gene TRBJ1-5, with D perhaps TRBD1 (6 bases). The CDR3 region is CASSPNSQVLGQPQHF. CDR3 DNA sequence: TGTGCCAGCAGTCCCAATTCACAGGTTTTGGGACAACCCCAGCATTTT.